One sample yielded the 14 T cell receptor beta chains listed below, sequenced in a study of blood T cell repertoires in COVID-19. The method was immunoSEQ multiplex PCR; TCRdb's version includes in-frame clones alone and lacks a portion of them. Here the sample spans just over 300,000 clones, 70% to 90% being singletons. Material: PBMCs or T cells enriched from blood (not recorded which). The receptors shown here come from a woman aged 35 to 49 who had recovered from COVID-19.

This CDR3 reads CATSDRTGTGTYEQYF. CDR3 DNA: TGTGCCACCAGTGATCGAACCGGGACAGGGACCTACGAGCAGTACTTC. The rearrangement links TRBV24-1 to TRBJ2-7; 9 bases line up with TRBD1. CDR3 length equals 16 residues. CDR1 and CDR2 (germline): KGHDR, SFDVKD. V gave up 3 bases and J gave up 2 bases; unmatched junction bases: 7.

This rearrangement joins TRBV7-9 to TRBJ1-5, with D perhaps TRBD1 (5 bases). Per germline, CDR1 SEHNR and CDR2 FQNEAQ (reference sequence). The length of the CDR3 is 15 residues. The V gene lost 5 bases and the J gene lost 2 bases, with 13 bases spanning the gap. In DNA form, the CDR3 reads TGTGCCAGCAGCCAAGGGGCAGGAGGCAATCAGCCCCAGCATTTT. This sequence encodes CASSQGAGGNQPQHF.

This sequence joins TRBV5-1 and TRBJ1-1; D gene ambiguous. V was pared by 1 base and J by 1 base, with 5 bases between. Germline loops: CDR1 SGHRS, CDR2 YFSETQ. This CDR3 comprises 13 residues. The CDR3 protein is CASSLNRNTEAFF. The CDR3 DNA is TGCGCCAGCAGCTTGAATAGGAACACTGAAGCTTTCTTT.

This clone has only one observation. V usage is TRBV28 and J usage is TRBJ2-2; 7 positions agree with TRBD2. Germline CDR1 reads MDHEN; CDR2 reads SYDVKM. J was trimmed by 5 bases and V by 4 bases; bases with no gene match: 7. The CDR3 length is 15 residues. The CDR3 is CASSSPGGGTGELFF. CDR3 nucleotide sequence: TGTGCCAGCAGTTCCCCTGGGGGAGGGACCGGGGAGCTGTTTTTT.

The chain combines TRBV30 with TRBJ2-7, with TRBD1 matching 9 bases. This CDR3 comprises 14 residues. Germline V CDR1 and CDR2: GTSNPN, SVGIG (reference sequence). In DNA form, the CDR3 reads TGTGCGCTTAAAGCCCGGGACAGGGCCCCCGAGCAGTACTTC. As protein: CALKARDRAPEQYF.

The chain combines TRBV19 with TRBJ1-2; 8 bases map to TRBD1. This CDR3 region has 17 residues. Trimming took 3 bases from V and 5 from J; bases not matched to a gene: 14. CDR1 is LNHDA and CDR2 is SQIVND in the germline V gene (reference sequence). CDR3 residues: CASSMGQDFLSGYGYTF. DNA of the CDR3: TGTGCCAGTAGTATGGGACAGGATTTCCTCTCTGGATATGGCTACACCTTC.

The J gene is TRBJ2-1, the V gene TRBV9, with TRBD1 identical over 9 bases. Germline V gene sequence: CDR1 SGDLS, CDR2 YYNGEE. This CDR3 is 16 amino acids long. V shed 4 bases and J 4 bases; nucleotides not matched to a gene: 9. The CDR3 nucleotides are TGTGCCAGCAGCCCAGAGGGGACAGGGTCATACAATGAGCAGTTCTTC. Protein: CASSPEGTGSYNEQFF.

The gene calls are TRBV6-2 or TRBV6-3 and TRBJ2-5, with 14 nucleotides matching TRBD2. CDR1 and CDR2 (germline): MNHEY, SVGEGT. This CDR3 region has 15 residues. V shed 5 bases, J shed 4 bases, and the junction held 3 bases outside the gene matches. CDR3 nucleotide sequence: TGTGCCAGCAGTCTGGGACTAGCGGGAGTAGAGACCCAGTACTTC. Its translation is CASSLGLAGVETQYF.

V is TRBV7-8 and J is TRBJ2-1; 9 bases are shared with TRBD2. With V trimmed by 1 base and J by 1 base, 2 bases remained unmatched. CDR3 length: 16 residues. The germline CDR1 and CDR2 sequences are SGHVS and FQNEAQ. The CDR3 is CASSLGAGGSYNEQFF. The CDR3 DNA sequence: TGTGCCAGCAGCTTAGGAGCGGGGGGATCCTACAATGAGCAGTTCTTC.

This CDR3 reads CASSDRGAGYTF. The CDR3 bases are TGTGCCAGTAGTGACAGGGGAGCTGGCTACACCTTC. V gene TRBV19 combines with J gene TRBJ1-2; 8 nucleotides align to TRBD1. Germline V gene data show CDR1 as LNHDA and CDR2 as SQIVND (reference sequence). V trimming: 5 bases; J trimming: 7 bases; junction bases outside the gene matches: 3. There are 12 residues in the CDR3.

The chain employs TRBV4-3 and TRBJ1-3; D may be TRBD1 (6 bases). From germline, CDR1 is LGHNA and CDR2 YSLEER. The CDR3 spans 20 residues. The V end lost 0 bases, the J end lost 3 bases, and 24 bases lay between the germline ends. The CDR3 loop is CASSQDSGGQFFGGGNTIYF. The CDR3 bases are TGCGCCAGCAGCCAAGATAGTGGAGGACAGTTTTTTGGTGGTGGAAACACCATATATTTT.

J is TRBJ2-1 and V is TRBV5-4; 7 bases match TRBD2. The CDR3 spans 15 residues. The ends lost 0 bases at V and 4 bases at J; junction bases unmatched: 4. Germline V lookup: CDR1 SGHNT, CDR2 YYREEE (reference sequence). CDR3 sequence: CASSLAGSGYNEQFF. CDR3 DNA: TGTGCCAGCAGCTTGGCCGGTAGCGGGTACAATGAGCAGTTCTTC.

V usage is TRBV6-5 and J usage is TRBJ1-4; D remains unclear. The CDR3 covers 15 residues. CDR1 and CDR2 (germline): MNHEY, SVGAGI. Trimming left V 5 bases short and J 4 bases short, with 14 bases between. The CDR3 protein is CASSPNRGYNEKLFF. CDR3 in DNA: TGTGCCAGCAGTCCAAACCGCGGGTATAATGAAAAACTGTTTTTT.

The CDR3 sequence: CASKAQGPAGTQYF. CDR3 sequence (DNA): TGCGCCAGCAAGGCCCAGGGGCCTGCTGGTACGCAGTATTTT. The chain combines TRBV5-1 with TRBJ2-3, with D maybe TRBD1 (6 bases). Germline loops: CDR1 SGHRS, CDR2 YFSETQ. Trimming took off 6 bases at V and 8 bases at J, with 19 bases between the two ends. The CDR3 has 14 amino acids. Variable domain in full (rest from reference TRBV5-1 and TRBJ2-3): KAGVTQTPRYLIKTRGQQVTLSCSPISGHRSVSWYQQTPGQGLQFLFEYFSETQRNKGNFPGRFSGRQFSNSRSEMNVSTLELGDSALYLCASKAQGPAGTQYFGPGTRLTVL.